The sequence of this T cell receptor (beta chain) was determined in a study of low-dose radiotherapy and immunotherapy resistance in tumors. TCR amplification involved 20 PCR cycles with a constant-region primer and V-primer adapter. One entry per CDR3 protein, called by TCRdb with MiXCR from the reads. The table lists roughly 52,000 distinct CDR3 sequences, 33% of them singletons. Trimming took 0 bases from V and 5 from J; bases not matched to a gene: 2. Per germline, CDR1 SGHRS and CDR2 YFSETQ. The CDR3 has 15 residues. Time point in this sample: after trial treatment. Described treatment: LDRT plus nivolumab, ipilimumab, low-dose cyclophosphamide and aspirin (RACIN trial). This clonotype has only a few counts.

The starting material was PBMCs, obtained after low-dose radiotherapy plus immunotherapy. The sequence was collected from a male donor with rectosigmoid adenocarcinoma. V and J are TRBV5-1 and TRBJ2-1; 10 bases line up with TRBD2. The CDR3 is CASSLESGGDNEQFF. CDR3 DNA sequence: TGCGCCAGCAGCTTGGAGAGCGGGGGGGACAATGAGCAGTTCTTC.